This T cell receptor beta chain comes out of a study of cytomegalovirus exposure and HLA in healthy donors. CDR3 length: 15 residues. The germline gives CDR1 SGHRS, CDR2 YFSETQ. The junction had 7 bases not matched to a gene; V was cut back by 4 bases and J by 6 bases. With 60 Vbeta and 13 Jbeta primers, the PCR was carried out. TCRdb's table, derived via immunoSEQ multiplex PCR, lists solely in-frame clones and lacks some. The clone table shows 70,000 or so clones, with the ten largest holding approximately 5%. The sample taken for sequencing was PBMCs. The gene calls are TRBV5-1 and TRBJ2-3; 11 positions match TRBD1. This clonotype was obtained from a man aged 35-49 years in good health and CMV-seronegative. The CDR3 nucleotides read TGCGCCAGCAGCACCTGGACAGGGGGCGCGGATACGCAGTATTTT. Residues: CASSTWTGGADTQYF.